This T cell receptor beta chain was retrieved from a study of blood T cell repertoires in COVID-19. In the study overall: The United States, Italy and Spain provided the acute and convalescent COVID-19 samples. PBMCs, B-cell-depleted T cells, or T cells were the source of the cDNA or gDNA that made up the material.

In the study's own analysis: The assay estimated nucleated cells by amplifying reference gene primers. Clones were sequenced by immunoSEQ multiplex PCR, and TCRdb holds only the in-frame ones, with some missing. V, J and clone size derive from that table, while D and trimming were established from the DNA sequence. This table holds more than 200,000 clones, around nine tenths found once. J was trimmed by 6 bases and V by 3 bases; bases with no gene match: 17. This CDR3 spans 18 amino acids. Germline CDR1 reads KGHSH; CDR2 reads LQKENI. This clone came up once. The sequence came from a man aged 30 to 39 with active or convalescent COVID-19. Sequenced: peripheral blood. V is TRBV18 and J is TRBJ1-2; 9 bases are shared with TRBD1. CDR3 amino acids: CASSPRAITGGARDGYTF. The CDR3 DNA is TGTGCCAGCTCACCTAGGGCCATTACAGGGGGCGCGAGGGATGGCTACACCTTC.